Below are 23 T cell receptor beta chains sequenced from a single sample in a study of T-cell reconstitution after alpha-beta-depleted transplantation in children. Unique molecular identifiers were incorporated during preparation of the TCRbeta library. From the PCR reads, TCRdb called clonotypes with MiXCR, one entry per CDR3 protein. The sample consists of over 200,000 distinct CDR3 sequences, approximately 9.5% of them appearing once. The sample in question was PBMCs from the stem cell graft donor, obtained from the stem cell graft. The receptors here all came from a human donor who donated a stem cell graft to a child with acute lymphoblastic leukemia.

This chain connects TRBV7-9 to TRBJ2-1; tentatively, D is TRBD1 (5 bases). The CDR3 length is 13 residues. Germline V gene lookup returns CDR1 SEHNR and CDR2 FQNEAQ (reference sequence). V lost 5 bases and J 8 bases, leaving 13 bases between the germline ends. Here the CDR3 reads CASSITGAYEQFF. The CDR3 coding sequence is TGTGCCAGCAGCATAACAGGCGCCTATGAGCAGTTCTTC. The full variable domain, its missing parts supplied by reference TRBV7-9 and TRBJ2-1, is DTGVSQNPRHKITKRGQNVTFRCDPISEHNRLYWYRQTLGQGPEFLTYFQNEAQLEKSRLLSDRFSAERPKGSFSTLEIQRTEQGDSAMYLCASSITGAYEQFFGPGTRLTVL.

This clonotype was recorded many times. The rearrangement uses TRBV20-1 and TRBJ2-3; a possible D gene is TRBD2 (5 bases). The V end lost 1 base, the J end lost 2 bases, and 16 bases lay between the germline ends. The CDR3 has 16 amino acids. The germline V gene has CDR1 DFQATT and CDR2 SNEGSKA (reference sequence). Written as DNA, the CDR3 is TGCAGTGCTAGAGCCTGGATCAGCGGCGACACAGATACGCAGTATTTT. Residues: CSARAWISGDTDTQYF.

Only a few counts were recorded for this clonotype. The rearrangement links TRBV5-1 to TRBJ2-5, with TRBD1 identical over 9 bases. The J segment lost 5 bases and the V segment lost 3 bases, leaving 2 bases of the junction unmatched. The CDR3 spans 13 residues. Germline-derived CDR1 and CDR2 are SGHRS and YFSETQ. The CDR3 is CASSSDRGETQYF. The CDR3 DNA sequence: TGCGCCAGCAGCTCGGACAGGGGTGAGACCCAGTACTTC.

This clonotype was recorded at least ten times. The chain is built from TRBV20-1 and TRBJ2-1; D not resolved. There are 11 residues in the CDR3. With 0 bases removed from V and 12 bases from J, the gap between germline ends came to 9 bases. Germline V gives CDR1 DFQATT, CDR2 SNEGSKA (reference sequence). DNA for the CDR3: TGCAGTGCTAGAGATAGGGAAGGGCAGTTCTTC. Translating it yields CSARDREGQFF.

The J gene is TRBJ2-5, the V gene TRBV7-2; D is undetermined. The CDR3 consists of 13 residues. V was trimmed by 3 bases and J by 1 base, leaving 6 bases between them. Germline CDR1 SGHTA, CDR2 FQGNSA. CDR3: CASSFGFQETQYF. CDR3 bases: TGTGCCAGCAGCTTCGGGTTCCAAGAGACCCAGTACTTC.

There are many counts of this clonotype. The J gene is TRBJ1-3, the V gene TRBV4-3, with TRBD1 matching 8 bases. J gave up 2 bases and V 3 bases, and 3 bases lay outside the gene matches. CDR3 length: 15 residues. CDR1 is LGHNA and CDR2 is YSLEER in the germline V gene. The CDR3 bases are TGCGCCAGCAGCCACGACAGGGGTACTGGAAACACCATATATTTT. Its protein product is CASSHDRGTGNTIYF.

The V and J genes are TRBV7-8 and TRBJ2-3; D possibly matches TRBD1 or TRBD2 (6 bases each). The CDR3 is 17 amino acids. Germline V gene lookup returns CDR1 SGHVS and CDR2 FQNEAQ. V lost 1 base, J lost 4 bases, and 18 bases lay in between. CDR3 in DNA: TGTGCCAGCAGCTTAGTTTGGGGCAGGGGAGGATCAGATACGCAGTATTTT. Protein product: CASSLVWGRGGSDTQYF.

The table lists this clonotype with many counts. This chain links TRBV5-1 with TRBJ2-7; D is perhaps TRBD1 (6 bases). CDR3 length: 14 residues. Germline CDR1 is SGHRS and CDR2 is YFSETQ. Trimming cost V 4 bases and J 0 bases, with 11 bases left between them. The CDR3 DNA follows: TGCGCCAGCAGCCCGGACAGAATCTCCTACGAGCAGTACTTC. Amino acid sequence: CASSPDRISYEQYF. The full variable domain, with the rest looked up from reference TRBV5-1 and TRBJ2-7, is KAGVTQTPRYLIKTRGQQVTLSCSPISGHRSVSWYQQTPGQGLQFLFEYFSETQRNKGNFPGRFSGRQFSNSRSEMNVSTLELGDSALYLCASSPDRISYEQYFGPGTRLTVT.

This clonotype has ten or more counts. The germline gene is not matched at one end of the junction; a read error may be the cause. This chain uses TRBV6-2 or TRBV6-3 with TRBJ2-7; no clear D. Germline CDR1 reads MNHEY; CDR2 reads SVGEGT. This CDR3 region has 13 residues. The CDR3 is CASSDSALRVEDF. The CDR3, as DNA: TGTGCCAGCAGTGATTCAGCCCTCCGGGTTGAAGACTTC.

The genes are TRBV12-3 or TRBV12-4 and TRBJ2-3, with TRBD2 identical over 10 bases. There are 15 residues in the CDR3. After removal of 8 bases from V and 5 bases from J, the junction contained 10 bases not matched to a gene. The CDR3 DNA sequence: TGTGCCAGCGACGGGCCTAGCGGGGGTGAAGATACGCAGTATTTT. Protein product: CASDGPSGGEDTQYF.

The chain has TRBV18 and TRBJ2-5; a weak D match, TRBD1 (5 bases). Trimming cost V 3 bases and J 4 bases, with 12 bases left between them. Germline V gene lookup returns CDR1 KGHSH and CDR2 LQKENI. The CDR3 is 14 amino acids. CDR3 coding DNA: TGTGCCAGCTCACCTCAGGGTATAGGAGAGACCCAGTACTTC. The encoded protein is CASSPQGIGETQYF.

In its sample, this clonotype was seen a few times. The V gene is TRBV4-3, the J gene TRBJ2-3; no clear D. Germline assignment: CDR1 LGHNA and CDR2 YSLEER. The V gene lost 3 bases and the J gene lost 1 base, with 11 bases spanning the gap. There are 15 residues in the CDR3. CDR3 in DNA: TGCGCCAGCAGCCACAGTACTCTTGGCACAGATACGCAGTATTTT. As protein: CASSHSTLGTDTQYF.

This clonotype was counted at least ten times. The chain links TRBV10-3 to TRBJ2-5; 7 nucleotides align to TRBD2. The germline V gene encodes CDR1 ENHRY and CDR2 SYGVKD. The J segment lost 1 base and the V segment lost 1 base, leaving 0 bases of the junction unmatched. The CDR3 contains 14 residues. CDR3 nucleotide sequence: TGTGCCATCAGTGAGTGGGGGGGCCAAGAGACCCAGTACTTC. Its translation is CAISEWGGQETQYF.

In its sample, this clonotype was seen many times. The chain combines TRBV7-6 with TRBJ1-6; the D is unclear. This CDR3 is built from 16 residues. Per germline, CDR1 SGHVS and CDR2 FNYEAQ. V dropped 1 base and J dropped 5 bases, with 12 bases sitting between them. The DNA for the CDR3 is TGTGCCAGCAGCTTAGTCGCACAGCAAGATAATTCACCCCTCCACTTT. It codes for CASSLVAQQDNSPLHF.

The table lists this clonotype with a few counts. The V call is TRBV6-1, the J call TRBJ1-2; no firm D call. The CDR3 has 14 residues. CDR1 and CDR2 from the germline V gene are MNHNS and SASEGT. V was trimmed by 2 bases and J by 1 base, leaving 8 bases between them. CDR3 nucleotide sequence: TGTGCCAGCAGTGAACCCGGGATTAACTATGGCTACACCTTC. It yields the protein CASSEPGINYGYTF.

This clonotype was seen at least ten times. The V gene is TRBV27, the J gene TRBJ2-3, with D perhaps TRBD2 (6 bases). V dropped 5 bases and J dropped 1 base, with 13 bases sitting between them. CDR3 length: 15 residues. Germline CDR1 and CDR2: MNHEY and SMNVEV (reference sequence). The CDR3 DNA follows: TGTGCCAGCAGTAGACCCGGAGGGGGCACAGATACGCAGTATTTT. It yields the protein CASSRPGGGTDTQYF.

Concerning this clonotype itself: One base away lies a much larger clone, so this may be a sequencing read error. The CDR3 end shows no conserved phenylalanine or tryptophan, and so a read error is likely. This chain links TRBV3-1 with TRBJ1-1; D perhaps matches TRBD1 (6 bases). Trimming took 5 bases from V and 6 from J, leaving 22 bases between them. Germline lookup yields CDR1 LGHDT and CDR2 YNNKEL (reference sequence). This CDR3 is 16 amino acids long. The CDR3 nucleotides read TGTGCCAGCAGCTCTAGATTGGGGGCAGGGGAAGCTGAAGCTTTCTAT. Its translation is CASSSRLGAGEAEAFY.

This clonotype was observed a handful of times. The rearrangement links TRBV10-2 to TRBJ1-1; D ambiguous. Germline V CDR1 and CDR2: WSHSY, SAAADI. V was cut by 1 base and J by 5 bases, with 11 bases left in between. The CDR3 sequence is 14 residues long. The CDR3 nucleotides are TGCGCCAGCAGTGAGTACCCCTTGCTAACTGAAGCTTTCTTT. It codes for CASSEYPLLTEAFF.

This clonotype was observed a handful of times. This sequence joins TRBV5-1 and TRBJ2-3; D gene unclear. The CDR3 has 15 amino acids. Per the germline V gene, CDR1 is SGHRS and CDR2 is YFSETQ. The V and J ends lost 6 bases and 3 bases respectively, with 17 bases between them. The CDR3, as DNA: TGCGCCAGCACCCACTCTCGTCGTGAAACAGATACGCAGTATTTT. It translates to CASTHSRRETDTQYF.

This clonotype was counted between two and nine times. The chain links TRBV7-9 to TRBJ2-7; 8 bases align to TRBD1. There are 14 residues in the CDR3. The V gene end was trimmed by 4 bases and the J gene end by 7 bases; junction bases not matched to a gene: 9. CDR1 and CDR2 (germline): SEHNR, FQNEAQ (reference sequence). The CDR3 bases are TGTGCCAGCAGCTCGCAGGGGGCGTTGGGAGAGCAGTACTTC. Its protein is CASSSQGALGEQYF.

Ten or more counts support this clonotype. This chain connects TRBV5-1 to TRBJ2-7; D is undetermined. Germline V gene data show CDR1 as SGHRS and CDR2 as YFSETQ. The CDR3 length is 14 residues. The germline V and J ends were trimmed by 0 bases and 0 bases, with 7 bases remaining between them. The CDR3 DNA reads TGCGCCAGCAGCTTGGACGGCAGCTCCTACGAGCAGTACTTC. Protein sequence: CASSLDGSSYEQYF.

The rearrangement uses TRBV13 and TRBJ2-7, with D possibly matching TRBD2 (5 bases). In germline, CDR1 is PRHDT, CDR2 FYEKMQ (reference sequence). The CDR3 is made up of 13 amino acids. Deletions cut 5 bases from V and 6 bases from J, with 14 bases between. CDR3 DNA: TGTGCCAGCAGCGGGAGATATTTGAGCGAGCAGTACTTC. It translates to CASSGRYLSEQYF.

This clonotype was observed many times. The chain combines TRBV12-3 or TRBV12-4 with TRBJ1-6; the D is unclear. The CDR3 spans 15 residues. Trimming left V 2 bases short and J 7 bases short, with 12 bases between. Written as DNA, the CDR3 is TGTGCCAGCAGTTTATTTGGGTCAGGCAATTCACCCCTCCACTTT. Protein: CASSLFGSGNSPLHF.